The sequence of this TCR beta chain was determined in a study of blood T cell repertoires in COVID-19. Clones were read by immunoSEQ multiplex PCR, and TCRdb kept only the in-frame ones, dropping some. The profile shows roughly 150,000 clones, 89% of them singletons. The germline V gene encodes CDR1 WNHNN and CDR2 SYGVQD (reference sequence). With 2 bases clipped from V and 2 bases from J, the junction kept 8 bases outside the gene matches. CDR3 length equals 17 residues. The material sequenced was peripheral blood. This TCR derives from a man aged 60 to 69 with acute or convalescent COVID-19. This chain uses TRBV10-1 with TRBJ2-3; TRBD1 aligns across 9 bases. CDR3 nucleotide sequence: TGCGCCAGCAGTGAGGATTGGGGGACAGGGACCACAGATACGCAGTATTTT. This encodes CASSEDWGTGTTDTQYF.